This T cell receptor beta chain was profiled in a study of T cells after yellow fever vaccination (dated 2019 in TCRdb). Regarding the research as a whole: The SMART-Seq v4 Ultra Low Input RNA kit was used to prepare libraries from fractions with low cell numbers. To follow T-cell clones before and after primary and booster YFV17D yellow fever vaccination, bulk TCR alpha and beta repertoires were sequenced over time. Two healthy male donors, one aged 18 to 29 and one aged 30 to 40 years, made up the cohort. Bulk PBMC replicates and cell subsets were isolated from blood drawn at multiple timepoints before and after both primary and secondary immunization.

Per the germline V gene, LGHNA is the CDR1 and YSLEER is the CDR2. A distance of 20 bases separates the germline ends of V and J, which lose 0 bases and 4 bases respectively. The CDR3, cysteine through phenylalanine, is 18 amino acids long. CDR3 DNA only is kept here, 54 bases in frame from base 1. In this sample, this clonotype turned up a few times. Its antigen target is currently unknown. No quality values exist for individual bases; no much larger clone is one base distant. TCR cDNA was synthesized by 5'RACE template switching, which introduced a universal primer site and unique molecular identifiers. Priming of cDNA synthesis was performed from both the TCR alpha and TCR beta constant segments. Library amplification involved two PCR steps, and the second step added sample barcodes and sequencing adapters. Sequencing of libraries was done on Illumina HiSeq 2500 (2x100 bp) or NovaSeq (2x150 bp). Regarding the original processing steps: Demultiplexing of reads and collapsing into UMI consensus sequences were performed with MIGEC, and V(D)J alignment was carried out with MiXCR. Clonotypes responding to the vaccine were identified with edgeR on replicate PBMC samples, with the criteria of FDR below 0.01 and a log2 fold change above 5 up to day 15. Each bulk clonotype received a CD4 or CD8 identity based on whether the sequenced CD4 or CD8 repertoire contained that clonotype at higher abundance. The raw public data were reprocessed by TCRdb itself: fastp quality trimming at Q25, MiXCR clonotype calling, in-frame beta chains only. Records with the same CDR3 protein are collapsed into one entry carrying the most frequent genes and DNA. TCRdb's processing, not the authors' own work, is the source of the V and J calls. The sample table shows about 350,000 distinct CDR3 sequences, and roughly 8.3% are seen once. The ten largest clonotypes hold approximately 15% of the sample.

What the research found in general, with its limitations: Compared with the primary T-cell response, the secondary T-cell response was faster but weaker, reaching its peak on day 5 rather than on day 15. After the booster, most clones that had expanded after primary vaccination were detected again (approximately 96% of CD4 and under 90% of CD8), suggesting broad maintenance of memory. Computational filtering was needed because FACS-sorted repertoires could contain abundant contaminating clonotypes from the bulk population. A small fraction of clonotypes showed up in both the CD4 and CD8 compartments, probably as a result of convergent recombination. Because only a couple of donors were included in the study, the extent to which the findings can be generalized is limited.

Read against the paper, the sample's treatment or condition label means: live attenuated yellow fever vaccine strain. Two biological replicates of bulk PBMCs were collected at each blood-draw timepoint. A standard Ficoll-Paque protocol was used to isolate PBMCs from peripheral blood. TriZol was used to extract RNA from bulk PBMCs, CD4 and CD8 fractions, and dextramer-positive and dextramer-negative fractions. The chain joins TRBV4-3 to TRBJ2-3, and perhaps TRBD2 as D gene, on 6 matching bases. Material: PBMCs, obtained roughly 46 days after the first yellow fever vaccination. The source is a man between 18 and 35 years old who received the YFV17D yellow fever vaccine. The nucleotide sequence reads as follows: TGCGCCAGCAGCCAAGATTTTTCGGGACTTCTGCGATCAGATACGCAGTATTTT. Translated, it reads CASSQDFSGLLRSDTQYF.